This T cell receptor (beta chain) was found in a study of breast tumors, draining lymph nodes, adjacent tissues. Study conclusions and caveats: Compared with lymph nodes, tumors were less diverse; compared with nontumor tissue, more.

MiXCR was run by TCRdb on the multiplex PCR reads, yielding one entry per CDR3 protein. The sample lists about 80,000 distinct CDR3 sequences, about 21% seen once, with approximately 2.5% in the top ten. The lymph nodes were axillary draining lymph nodes from breast cancer patients. In this sample, this clonotype turned up many times. Antigen unknown. After removal of 9 bases from V and 8 bases from J, the junction contained 7 bases not matched to a gene. The CDR3 contains 12 residues. Germline CDR1 and CDR2: KGHDR and SFDVKD. The sample taken for sequencing was axillary lymph node tissue. The TCR sequence derives from a female donor with breast cancer. Some clones in this sample may be carry-over from other donors' samples. The chain carries TRBV24-1 and TRBJ1-2, with 8 positions matching TRBD1. The DNA for the CDR3 is TGTGCCACCGGGACAGGTGATCTGGGCTACACCTTC. Encoded protein: CATGTGDLGYTF.